Below, one T cell receptor beta chain is given with its context. This clonotype came up many times. Its antigen specificity is not known. No qualities accompany the bases; no much larger clone lies one base away. The data derive from a study of tumor and adjacent non-tumor tissue in lung cancer (dated 2018 in TCRdb). Regarding the research as a whole: Of the cohort, about a dozen patients had adenocarcinoma, 2 had squamous cell carcinoma and 1 had small cell lung cancer. The 15 enrolled patients, of whom 10 were men and 5 were women, were aged about 31 to 85 years and were diagnosed with TNM stage I to III disease. Sequencing produced 130,000,000 or so productive TCRbeta reads in total, an average of about 4 million reads per sample. The study compared bulk TCRbeta repertoires between lung tumor tissue and matched distant non-tumor lung tissue from over 12 lung cancer patients. For each patient, one tumor sample and one normal lung sample were taken, giving approximately 30 paired specimens that underwent TCRbeta CDR3 sequencing.

Libraries were prepared through multiplex PCR. Data came from an Illumina HiSeq 2500. TCRbeta libraries were constructed through three rounds of nested PCR with primers (Table S4) according to protocols modified from ARM-PCR. Before sequencing, PCR products in the 200-500 bp range were cut out of the gel and cleaned up using the QIAquick gel extraction kit. The study's processing was this. Trimmomatic was used to clean the reads, FLASH was used to merge the reads into complete CDR3 sequences, and MiTCR was used to assign the reads to V(D)J germline segments. VDJtools was used to compute clonal diversity as the inverse Simpson's index. In-frame sequences without a premature stop codon were defined as productive reads. TCRdb's own reprocessing of the public reads used fastp at Q25 and MiXCR and kept productive beta chains. Identical CDR3 proteins give one entry, which carries the most common genes and DNA. These V and J calls originate from TCRdb's pipeline instead of the authors' own analysis. Counted in this sample were about 110,000 distinct CDR3 sequences; about 61% of them appeared once. The ten biggest clones cover roughly 19% of the sample.

The study at large found these results: The top 100 clones made up a significantly larger cumulative share of the repertoire in normal lung than in tumor tissue. The methods do not name the sequencing platform or mention unique molecular identifiers. Peripheral blood was not sequenced, so blood TCRbeta repertoires in these lung cancer patients were not examined. Tumor tissue showed significantly higher TCR diversity (inverse Simpson) than normal lung tissue, at around 450 vs 150 (P = 0.0075, Mann-Whitney U test). Only around 16 patients were in the cohort, and the authors stated that larger samples and more detailed clinical data are needed. Younger patients had significantly higher TCR diversity, and higher tumor TCR diversity was associated with shorter overall and disease-free survival.

There are 16 amino acids in the CDR3, from cysteine to phenylalanine inclusive. The entry retains the CDR3 DNA only, 48 bases that are in frame from base 1. CDR1 is given as LGHNA and CDR2 as YNFKEQ, both from the germline V gene. Trimming costs V 4 bases and J 3 bases, and their ends lie 16 bases apart. Bulk unsorted tissue served as the source for RNA extraction, and RNA quality was assessed using a NanoDrop ND-1000 and an Agilent 2100. Normal lung samples were distant non-tumor tissue taken more than 3 cm from the tumor edge. All donors had newly diagnosed lung cancer, had not received prior chemotherapy, and were admitted for thoracic surgery in China between August and November 2014. Anyone who had undergone radiotherapy or chemotherapy before, or who had another cancer at the same time, was left out of the study. Surgical tissue pieces of about 1-2.2 cm3 were preserved in RNAlater solution and stored at -80 °C until use.

The sample was distant non-tumor lung tissue. The origin of this receptor is a man aged 60 to 69 with non-small cell lung cancer. The V gene is TRBV4-2 and the J gene is TRBJ2-4; the D segment could be TRBD2, given 6 matching bases. The CDR3 region has the sequence CASSLAGRFGKNIQYF. The DNA is as follows: TGTGCCAGCAGCCTCGCCGGGAGATTTGGCAAAAACATTCAGTACTTC.